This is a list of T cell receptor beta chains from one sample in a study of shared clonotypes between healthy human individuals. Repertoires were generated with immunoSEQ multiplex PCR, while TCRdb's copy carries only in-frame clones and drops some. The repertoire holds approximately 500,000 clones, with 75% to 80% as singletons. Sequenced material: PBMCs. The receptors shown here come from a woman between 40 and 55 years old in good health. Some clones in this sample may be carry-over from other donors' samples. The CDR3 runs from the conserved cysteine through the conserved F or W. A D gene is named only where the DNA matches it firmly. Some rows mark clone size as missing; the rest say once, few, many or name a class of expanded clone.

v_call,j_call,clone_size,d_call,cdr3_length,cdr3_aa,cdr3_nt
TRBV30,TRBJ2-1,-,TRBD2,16,CAWRPGGGRALGEQFF,TGTGCCTGGAGGCCGGGGGGCGGGAGGGCTCTCGGTGAGCAGTTCTTC
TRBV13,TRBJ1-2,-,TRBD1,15,CASSTGTGFNYGYTF,TGTGCCAGCAGCACAGGGACAGGATTTAACTATGGCTACACCTTC
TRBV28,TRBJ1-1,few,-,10,CASGTTEAFF,TGTGCCAGCGGGACAACTGAAGCTTTCTTT
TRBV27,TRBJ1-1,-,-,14,CASSLGVGGVEAFF,TGTGCCAGCAGTTTAGGGGTTGGGGGGGTTGAAGCTTTCTTT
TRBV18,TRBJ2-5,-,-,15,CASSRLTQMGETQYF,TGTGCCAGCTCCCGCCTCACACAAATGGGTGAGACCCAGTACTTC
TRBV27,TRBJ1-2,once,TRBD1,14,CASRRTGENYGYTF,TGTGCCAGCAGGCGGACAGGCGAAAACTATGGCTACACCTTC
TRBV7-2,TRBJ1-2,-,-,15,CASSLSGGSNYGYTF,TGTGCCAGCAGCTTATCTGGGGGGTCCAACTATGGCTACACCTTC
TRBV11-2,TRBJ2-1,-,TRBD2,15,CASSPDPSGRLEQFF,TGTGCCAGCAGCCCAGACCCTAGCGGGAGGCTTGAGCAGTTCTTC
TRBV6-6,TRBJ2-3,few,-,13,CASSYWATDTQYF,TGTGCCAGCAGTTACTGGGCGACCGATACGCAGTATTTT
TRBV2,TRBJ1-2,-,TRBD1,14,CASSWRQGAVGYTF,TGTGCCAGCAGCTGGCGGCAGGGGGCTGTTGGCTACACCTTC
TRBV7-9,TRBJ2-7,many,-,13,CASSLGGVSEQYF,TGTGCCAGCAGCTTAGGAGGGGTTAGCGAGCAGTACTTC
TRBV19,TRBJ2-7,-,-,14,CASSIRQGYGEQYF,TGTGCCAGTAGTATCAGGCAGGGGTACGGCGAGCAGTACTTC
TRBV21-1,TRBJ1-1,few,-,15,CASSSLRTGDTEAFF,TGTGCCAGCAGCAGCTTGCGGACAGGGGACACTGAAGCTTTCTTT
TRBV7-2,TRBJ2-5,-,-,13,CASRPGGQETQYF,TGTGCCAGCAGGCCTGGGGGACAAGAGACCCAGTACTTC
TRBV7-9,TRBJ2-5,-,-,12,CASSPSAETQYF,TGTGCCAGCAGCCCATCGGCAGAGACCCAGTACTTC
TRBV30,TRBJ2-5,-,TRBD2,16,CAWSLRSREPPETQYF,TGTGCCTGGAGTCTACGGTCGCGGGAGCCGCCAGAGACCCAGTACTTC
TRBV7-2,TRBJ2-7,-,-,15,CASSLAIGNSYEQYF,TGTGCCAGCAGCTTAGCGATTGGGAACTCCTACGAGCAGTACTTC
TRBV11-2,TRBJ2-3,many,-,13,CASSLIRTDTQYF,TGTGCCAGCAGCTTAATCAGAACAGATACGCAGTATTTT
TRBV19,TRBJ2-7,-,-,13,CASSRQATYEQYF,TGTGCCAGTAGTCGACAGGCCACCTACGAGCAGTACTTC
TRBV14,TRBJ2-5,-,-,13,CASSQVRMQTQYF,TGTGCCAGCAGCCAAGTCCGGATGCAGACCCAGTACTTC
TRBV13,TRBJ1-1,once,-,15,CASSPWGGMNTEAFF,TGTGCCAGCAGCCCCTGGGGAGGCATGAACACTGAAGCTTTCTTT
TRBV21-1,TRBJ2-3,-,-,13,CASSAWDSHTQYF,TGTGCCAGCAGCGCCTGGGACAGTCATACGCAGTATTTT
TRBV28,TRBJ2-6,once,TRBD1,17,CASSSTGGPAGANVLTF,TGTGCCAGCAGTTCTACAGGGGGACCGGCTGGGGCCAACGTCCTGACTTTC
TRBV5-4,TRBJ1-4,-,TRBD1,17,CASSTGTAIATNEKLFF,TGTGCCAGCAGCACCGGGACAGCGATTGCAACTAATGAAAAACTGTTTTTT
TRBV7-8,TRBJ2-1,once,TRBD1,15,CASSLTGDPYNEQFF,TGTGCCAGCAGCCTGACAGGGGACCCCTACAATGAGCAGTTCTTC
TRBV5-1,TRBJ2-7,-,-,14,CASRLIDGGYEQYF,TGCGCCAGCAGATTGATAGACGGGGGTTACGAGCAGTACTTC
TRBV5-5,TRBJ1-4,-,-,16,CASSLVGESTNEKLFF,TGTGCCAGCAGCTTGGTTGGGGAGTCCACTAATGAAAAACTGTTTTTT
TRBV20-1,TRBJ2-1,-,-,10,CSARDNEQFF,TGCAGTGCTAGGGACAATGAGCAGTTCTTC
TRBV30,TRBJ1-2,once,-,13,CAWSFGGAVGYTF,TGTGCCTGGAGTTTTGGGGGGGCGGTTGGCTACACCTTC
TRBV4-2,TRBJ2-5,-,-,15,CASSQHGGQQETQYF,TGTGCCAGCAGCCAACACGGGGGACAGCAAGAGACCCAGTACTTC
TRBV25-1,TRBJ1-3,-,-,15,CASSEPGGAGNTIYF,TGTGCCAGCAGTGAACCCGGGGGGGCTGGAAACACCATATATTTT
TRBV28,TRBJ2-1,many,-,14,CASTQQANPNEQFF,TGTGCCAGCACCCAACAGGCTAACCCTAATGAGCAGTTCTTC
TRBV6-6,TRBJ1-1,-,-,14,CASSYGNRETEAFF,TGTGCCAGCAGTTACGGGAACAGGGAGACTGAAGCTTTCTTT
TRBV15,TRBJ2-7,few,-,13,CATSRAGSYEQYF,TGTGCCACCAGCAGAGCCGGTTCCTACGAGCAGTACTTC
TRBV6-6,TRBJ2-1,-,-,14,CASTTRENYNEQFF,TGTGCCAGCACTACCCGGGAGAACTACAATGAGCAGTTCTTC
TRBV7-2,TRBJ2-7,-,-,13,CASSLVPGGQQYF,TGTGCCAGCAGCTTAGTCCCAGGGGGGCAGCAGTACTTC
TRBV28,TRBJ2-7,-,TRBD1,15,CASSLAGTGAYEQYF,TGTGCCAGCAGTTTAGCCGGGACAGGGGCCTACGAGCAGTACTTC
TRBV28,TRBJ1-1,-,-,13,CASSLGGPTEAFF,TGTGCCAGCAGTTTGGGGGGGCCCACTGAAGCTTTCTTT
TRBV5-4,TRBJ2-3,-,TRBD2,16,CASSRGGTSGKDTQYF,TGTGCCAGCAGCCGGGGGGGGACTAGCGGGAAAGATACGCAGTATTTT
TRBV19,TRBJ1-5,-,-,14,CASSNRAGGQPQHF,TGTGCCAGTAGTAACCGGGCAGGTGGTCAGCCCCAGCATTTT
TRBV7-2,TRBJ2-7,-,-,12,CASSRGSYEQYF,TGTGCCAGCAGCCGAGGCAGCTACGAGCAGTACTTC
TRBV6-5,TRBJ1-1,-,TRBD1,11,CASSRQGLTFF,TGTGCCAGCAGTAGACAGGGGTTAACTTTCTTT